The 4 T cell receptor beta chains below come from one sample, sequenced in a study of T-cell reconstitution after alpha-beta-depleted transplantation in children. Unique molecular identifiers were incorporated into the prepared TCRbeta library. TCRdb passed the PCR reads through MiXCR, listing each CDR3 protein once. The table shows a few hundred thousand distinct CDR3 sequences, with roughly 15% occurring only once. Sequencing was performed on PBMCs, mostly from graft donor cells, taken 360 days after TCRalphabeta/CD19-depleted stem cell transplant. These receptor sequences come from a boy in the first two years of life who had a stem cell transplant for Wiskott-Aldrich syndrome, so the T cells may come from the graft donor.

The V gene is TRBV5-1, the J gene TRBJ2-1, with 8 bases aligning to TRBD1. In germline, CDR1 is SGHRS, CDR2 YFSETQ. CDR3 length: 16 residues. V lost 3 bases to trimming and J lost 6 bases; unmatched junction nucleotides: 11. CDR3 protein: CASSWAAGGLGNEQFF. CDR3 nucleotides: TGCGCCAGCAGCTGGGCGGCAGGGGGCCTAGGCAATGAGCAGTTCTTC.

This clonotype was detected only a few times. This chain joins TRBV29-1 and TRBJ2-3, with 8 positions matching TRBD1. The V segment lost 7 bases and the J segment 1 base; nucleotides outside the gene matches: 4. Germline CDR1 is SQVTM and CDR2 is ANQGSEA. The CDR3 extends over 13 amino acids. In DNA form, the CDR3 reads TGCAGCGCCCTGGACAGGGGCACAGATACGCAGTATTTT. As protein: CSALDRGTDTQYF.

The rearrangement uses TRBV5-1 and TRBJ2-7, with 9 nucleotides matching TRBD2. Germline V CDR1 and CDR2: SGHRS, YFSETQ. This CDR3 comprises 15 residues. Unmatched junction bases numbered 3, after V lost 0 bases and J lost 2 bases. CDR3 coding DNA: TGCGCCAGCAGCTTGGCCCCTAGCGGGACCTACGAGCAGTACTTC. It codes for CASSLAPSGTYEQYF.

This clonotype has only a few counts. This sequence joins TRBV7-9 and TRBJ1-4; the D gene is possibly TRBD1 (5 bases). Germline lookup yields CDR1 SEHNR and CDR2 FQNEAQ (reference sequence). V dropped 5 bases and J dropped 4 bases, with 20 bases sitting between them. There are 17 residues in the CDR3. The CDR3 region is CASSPGGGIIGNEKLFF. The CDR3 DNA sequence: TGTGCCAGCAGCCCCGGCGGGGGGATAATCGGTAATGAAAAACTGTTTTTT.